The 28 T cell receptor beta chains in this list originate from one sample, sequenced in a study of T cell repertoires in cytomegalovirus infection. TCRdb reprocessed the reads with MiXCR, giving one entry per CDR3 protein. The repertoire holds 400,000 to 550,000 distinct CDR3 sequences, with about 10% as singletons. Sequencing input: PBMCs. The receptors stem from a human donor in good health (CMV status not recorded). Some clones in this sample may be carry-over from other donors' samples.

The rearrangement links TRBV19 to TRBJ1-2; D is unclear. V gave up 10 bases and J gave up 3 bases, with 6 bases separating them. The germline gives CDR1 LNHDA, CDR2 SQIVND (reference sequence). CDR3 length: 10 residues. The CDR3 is CATLHYGYTF. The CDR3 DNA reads TGTGCCACTCTACACTATGGCTACACCTTC.

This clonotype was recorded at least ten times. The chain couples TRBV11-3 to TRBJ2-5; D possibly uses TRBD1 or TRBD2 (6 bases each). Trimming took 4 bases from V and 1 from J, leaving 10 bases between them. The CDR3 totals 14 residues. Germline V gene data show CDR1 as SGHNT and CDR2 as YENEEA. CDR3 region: CASSSTGAQETQYF. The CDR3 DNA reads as TGTGCCAGCAGCTCGACGGGGGCCCAAGAGACCCAGTACTTC.

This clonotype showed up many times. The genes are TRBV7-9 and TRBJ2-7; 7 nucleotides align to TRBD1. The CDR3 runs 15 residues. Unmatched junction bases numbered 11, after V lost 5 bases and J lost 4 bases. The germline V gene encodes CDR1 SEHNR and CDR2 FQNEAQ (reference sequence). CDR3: CASSPPTGKSYEQYF. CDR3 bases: TGTGCCAGCAGCCCCCCGACAGGGAAGTCGTACGAGCAGTACTTC. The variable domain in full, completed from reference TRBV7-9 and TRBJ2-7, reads DTGVSQNPRHKITKRGQNVTFRCDPISEHNRLYWYRQTLGQGPEFLTYFQNEAQLEKSRLLSDRFSAERPKGSFSTLEIQRTEQGDSAMYLCASSPPTGKSYEQYFGPGTRLTVT.

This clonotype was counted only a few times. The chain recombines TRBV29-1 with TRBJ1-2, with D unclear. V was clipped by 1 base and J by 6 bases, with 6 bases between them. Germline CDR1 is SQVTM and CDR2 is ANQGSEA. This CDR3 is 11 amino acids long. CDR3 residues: CSVEGMDGYTF. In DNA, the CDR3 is TGCAGCGTTGAAGGAATGGATGGCTACACCTTC.

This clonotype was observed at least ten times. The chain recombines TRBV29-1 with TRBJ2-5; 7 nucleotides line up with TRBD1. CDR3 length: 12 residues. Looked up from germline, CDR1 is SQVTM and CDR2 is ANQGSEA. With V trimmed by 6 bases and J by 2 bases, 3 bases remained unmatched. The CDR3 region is CSVTGQQETQYF. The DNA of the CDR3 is TGCAGCGTGACGGGACAGCAAGAGACCCAGTACTTC. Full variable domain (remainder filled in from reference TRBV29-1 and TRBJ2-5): SAVISQKPSRDICQRGTSLTIQCQVDSQVTMMFWYRQQPGQSLTLIATANQGSEATYESGFVIDKFPISRPNLTFSTLTVSNMSPEDSSIYLCSVTGQQETQYFGPGTRLLVL.

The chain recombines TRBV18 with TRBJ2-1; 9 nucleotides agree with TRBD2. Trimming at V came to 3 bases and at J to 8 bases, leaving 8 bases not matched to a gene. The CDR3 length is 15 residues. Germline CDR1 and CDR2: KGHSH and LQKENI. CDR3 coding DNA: TGTGCCAGCTCACCTCCTAGCGGGGCCCAGGATGAGCAGTTCTTC. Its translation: CASSPPSGAQDEQFF.

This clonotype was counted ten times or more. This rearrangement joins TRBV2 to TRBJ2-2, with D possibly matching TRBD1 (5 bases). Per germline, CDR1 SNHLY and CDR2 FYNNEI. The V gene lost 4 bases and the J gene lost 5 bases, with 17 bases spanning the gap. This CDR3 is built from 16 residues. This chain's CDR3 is CASSGRQGFFTGELFF. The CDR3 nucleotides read TGTGCCAGCAGTGGAAGGCAGGGCTTTTTTACCGGGGAGCTGTTTTTT.

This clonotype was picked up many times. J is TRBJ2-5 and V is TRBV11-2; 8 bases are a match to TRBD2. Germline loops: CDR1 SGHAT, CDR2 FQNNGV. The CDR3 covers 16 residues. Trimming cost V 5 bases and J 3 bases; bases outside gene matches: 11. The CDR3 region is CASSPHRGGLEETQYF. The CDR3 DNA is TGTGCCAGCAGCCCCCACCGGGGGGGTTTAGAAGAGACCCAGTACTTC.

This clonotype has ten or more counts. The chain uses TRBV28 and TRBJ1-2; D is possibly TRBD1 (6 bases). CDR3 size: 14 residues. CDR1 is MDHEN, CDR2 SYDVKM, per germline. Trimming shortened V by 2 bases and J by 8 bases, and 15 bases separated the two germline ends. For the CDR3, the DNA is TGTGCCAGCAGTTTAGGGTGGACAGAGGAGGGCTACACCTTC. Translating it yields CASSLGWTEEGYTF.

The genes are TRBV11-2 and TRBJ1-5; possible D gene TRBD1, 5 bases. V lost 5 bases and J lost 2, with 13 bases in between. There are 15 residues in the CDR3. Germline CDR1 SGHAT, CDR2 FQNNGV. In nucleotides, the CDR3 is TGTGCCAGCAGCCCAGGGTCATATCGCAATCAGCCCCAGCATTTT. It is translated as CASSPGSYRNQPQHF. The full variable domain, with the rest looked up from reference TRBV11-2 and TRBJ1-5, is EAGVAQSPRYKIIEKRQSVAFWCNPISGHATLYWYQQILGQGPKLLIQFQNNGVVDDSQLPKDRFSAERLKGVDSTLKIQPAKLEDSAVYLCASSPGSYRNQPQHFGDGTRLSIL.

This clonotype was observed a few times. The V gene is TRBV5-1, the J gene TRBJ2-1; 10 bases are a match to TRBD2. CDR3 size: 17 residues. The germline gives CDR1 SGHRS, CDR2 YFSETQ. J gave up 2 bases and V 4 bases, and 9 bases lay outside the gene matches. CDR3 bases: TGCGCCAGCAGCCCCTCCTCAGCGGGGGGGGCCTACAATGAGCAGTTCTTC. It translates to CASSPSSAGGAYNEQFF.

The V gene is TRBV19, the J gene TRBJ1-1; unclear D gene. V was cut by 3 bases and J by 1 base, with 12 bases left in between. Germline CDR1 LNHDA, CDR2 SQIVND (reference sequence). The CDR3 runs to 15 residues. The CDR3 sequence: CASSISGFGNTEAFF. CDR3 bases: TGTGCCAGTAGTATCTCAGGTTTCGGGAACACTGAAGCTTTCTTT.

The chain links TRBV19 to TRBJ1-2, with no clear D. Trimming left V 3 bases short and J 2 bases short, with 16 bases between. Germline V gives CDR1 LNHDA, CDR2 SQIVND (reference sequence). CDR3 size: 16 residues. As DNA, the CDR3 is TGTGCCAGTAGTATGAAGACGGGAGCGTGGAACTATGGCTACACCTTC. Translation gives CASSMKTGAWNYGYTF.

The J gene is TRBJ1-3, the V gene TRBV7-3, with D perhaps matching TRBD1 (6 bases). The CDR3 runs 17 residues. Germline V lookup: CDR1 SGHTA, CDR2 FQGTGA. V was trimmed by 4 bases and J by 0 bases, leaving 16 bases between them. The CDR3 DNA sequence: TGTGCCAGCAGCTCAAAAGGGACACACAGCTCTGGAAACACCATATATTTT. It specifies CASSSKGTHSSGNTIYF.

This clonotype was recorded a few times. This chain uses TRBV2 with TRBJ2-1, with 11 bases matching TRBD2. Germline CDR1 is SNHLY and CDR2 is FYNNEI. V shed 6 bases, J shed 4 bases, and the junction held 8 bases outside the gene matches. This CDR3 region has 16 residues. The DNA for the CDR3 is TGTGCCAGCAGGTATCCCGGGACTAGCGGTTACAATGAGCAGTTCTTC. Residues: CASRYPGTSGYNEQFF.

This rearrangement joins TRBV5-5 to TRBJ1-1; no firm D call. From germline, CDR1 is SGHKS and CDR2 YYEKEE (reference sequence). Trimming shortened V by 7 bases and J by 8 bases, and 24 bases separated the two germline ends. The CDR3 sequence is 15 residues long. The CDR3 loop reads CASHLGPDSRMEAFF. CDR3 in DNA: TGTGCCAGCCACCTCGGGCCCGATTCCAGAATGGAAGCTTTCTTT.

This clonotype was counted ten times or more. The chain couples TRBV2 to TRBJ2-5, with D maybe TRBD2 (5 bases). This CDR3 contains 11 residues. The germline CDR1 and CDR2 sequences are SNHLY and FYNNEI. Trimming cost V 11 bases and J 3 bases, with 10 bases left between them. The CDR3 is CAGRGEETQYF. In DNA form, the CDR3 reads TGTGCCGGTCGGGGTGAAGAGACCCAGTACTTC.

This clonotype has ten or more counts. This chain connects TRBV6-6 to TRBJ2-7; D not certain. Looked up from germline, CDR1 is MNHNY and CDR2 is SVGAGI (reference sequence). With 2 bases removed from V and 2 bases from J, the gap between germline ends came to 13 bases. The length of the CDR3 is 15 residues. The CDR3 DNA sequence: TGTGCCAGCAGTTACGAGTGGGGTTCAACCTACGAGCAGTACTTC. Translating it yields CASSYEWGSTYEQYF.

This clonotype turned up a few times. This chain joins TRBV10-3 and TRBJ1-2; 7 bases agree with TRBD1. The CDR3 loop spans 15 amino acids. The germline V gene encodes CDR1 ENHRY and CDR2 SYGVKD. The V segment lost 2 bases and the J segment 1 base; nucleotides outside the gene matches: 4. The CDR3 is CAISEATGFNYGYTF. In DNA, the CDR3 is TGTGCCATCAGTGAGGCGACAGGGTTTAACTATGGCTACACCTTC.

The CDR3 loop is CASSMGQGSTDTQYF. CDR3 DNA: TGTGCCAGCAGCATGGGACAGGGGAGCACAGATACGCAGTATTTT. The chain uses TRBV3-1 and TRBJ2-3; 10 bases fit TRBD1. The CDR3 totals 15 residues. Trimming cost V 5 bases and J 0 bases; bases outside gene matches: 2. Germline CDR1 is LGHDT and CDR2 is YNNKEL (reference sequence).

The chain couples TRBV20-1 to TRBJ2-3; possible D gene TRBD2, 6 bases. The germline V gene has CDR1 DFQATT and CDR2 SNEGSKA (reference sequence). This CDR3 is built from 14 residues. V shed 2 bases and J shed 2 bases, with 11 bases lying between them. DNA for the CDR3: TGCAGTGCTAGACGGCCTAGCGTCACAGATACGCAGTATTTT. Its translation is CSARRPSVTDTQYF.

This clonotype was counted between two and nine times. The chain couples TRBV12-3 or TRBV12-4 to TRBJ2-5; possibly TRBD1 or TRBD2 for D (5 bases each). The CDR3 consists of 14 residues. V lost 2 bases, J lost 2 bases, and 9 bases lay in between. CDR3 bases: TGTGCCAGCAGTTTATGGGACGGACAAGAGACCCAGTACTTC. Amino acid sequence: CASSLWDGQETQYF.

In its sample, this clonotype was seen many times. CDR3 bases: TGTGCCAGCAGCTTGGGATTTAGCCTCACCAAGAACACCGGGGAGCTGTTTTTT. Its translation is CASSLGFSLTKNTGELFF. The V gene is TRBV7-3, the J gene TRBJ2-2, with D unresolved. This CDR3 is 18 amino acids long. CDR1 SGHTA and CDR2 FQGTGA come from the germline V gene. V lost 3 bases and J lost 1, with 18 bases in between.

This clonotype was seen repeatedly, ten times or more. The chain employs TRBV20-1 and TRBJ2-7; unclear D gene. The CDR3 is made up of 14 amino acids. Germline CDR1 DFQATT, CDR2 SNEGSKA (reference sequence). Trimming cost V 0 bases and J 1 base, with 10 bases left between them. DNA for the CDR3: TGCAGTGCTAGAGATCGAGGCAGGTCCTACGAGCAGTACTTC. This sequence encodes CSARDRGRSYEQYF.

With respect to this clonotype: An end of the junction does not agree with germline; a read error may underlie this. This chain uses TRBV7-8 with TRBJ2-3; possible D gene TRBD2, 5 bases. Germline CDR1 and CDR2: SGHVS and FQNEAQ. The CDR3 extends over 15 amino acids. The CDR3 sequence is CSSSLVRGSQDTQYF. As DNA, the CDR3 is TGTTCCAGCAGCTTAGTACGAGGGAGCCAAGATACGCAGTATTTT.

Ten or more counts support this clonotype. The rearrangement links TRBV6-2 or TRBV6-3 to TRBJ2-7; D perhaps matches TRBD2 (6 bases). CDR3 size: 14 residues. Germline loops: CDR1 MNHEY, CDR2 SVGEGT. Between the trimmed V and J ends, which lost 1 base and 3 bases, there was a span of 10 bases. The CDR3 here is CASSYLGGGYEQYF. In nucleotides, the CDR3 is TGTGCCAGCAGTTACTTGGGGGGAGGCTACGAGCAGTACTTC.

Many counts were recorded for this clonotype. In DNA, the CDR3 is TGTGCCAGCAGCTTAGATCGGGCAGTAACCGGGGAGCTGTTTTTT. The encoded protein is CASSLDRAVTGELFF. This chain joins TRBV11-2 and TRBJ2-2; D is ambiguous. This CDR3 comprises 15 residues. CDR1 is SGHAT and CDR2 is FQNNGV in the germline V gene. Trimming took 0 bases from V and 5 from J, leaving 10 bases between them.

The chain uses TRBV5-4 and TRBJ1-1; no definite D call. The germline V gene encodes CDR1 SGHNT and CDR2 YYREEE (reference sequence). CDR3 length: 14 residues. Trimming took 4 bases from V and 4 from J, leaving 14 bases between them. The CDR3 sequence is CASSPKARATEAFF. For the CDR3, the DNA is TGTGCCAGCAGCCCTAAGGCTCGGGCCACTGAAGCTTTCTTT.